Presented here are 10 T cell receptor beta chains from one specimen sequenced in a study of blood T cell repertoires in COVID-19. The method was immunoSEQ multiplex PCR; TCRdb's version includes in-frame clones alone and lacks a portion of them. The sample consists of 65,000 to 100,000 clones, 89% of them appearing once. Sample: peripheral blood. The receptors derive from a man aged 50 or older with acute or convalescent COVID-19.

The chain has TRBV6-2 or TRBV6-3 and TRBJ2-1, with 9 bases identical to TRBD2. The CDR3 sequence is 16 residues long. CDR1 and CDR2 from the germline V gene are MNHEY and SVGEGT. J lost 10 bases, V lost 6 bases, and 16 bases had no gene match. DNA for the CDR3: TGTGCCAGCAGCTCCGCCCAGGCGGGGGGGCCTAACGAGCAGTTCTTC. Translation gives CASSSAQAGGPNEQFF.

The rearrangement links TRBV6-1 to TRBJ1-5; D remains ambiguous. V was clipped by 2 bases and J by 7 bases, with 15 bases between them. The CDR3 is 15 amino acids. Germline V gene data show CDR1 as MNHNS and CDR2 as SASEGT. The CDR3 nucleotides read TGTGCCAGCAGTGAACTGACGCGGGGTTGGCAGCCCCAGCATTTT. It specifies CASSELTRGWQPQHF.

The CDR3 loop is CASSLALGGTGELFF. CDR3 bases: TGTGCCAGCAGCTTAGCTTTAGGGGGAACCGGGGAGCTGTTTTTT. The chain combines TRBV11-2 with TRBJ2-2; TRBD1 is a possible D gene (6 bases). CDR1 is SGHAT and CDR2 is FQNNGV in the germline V gene. The CDR3 is made up of 15 amino acids. V lost 1 base and J lost 5, with 11 bases in between.

The gene calls are TRBV9 and TRBJ2-1; 8 bases are a match to TRBD2. Trimming cost V 0 bases and J 4 bases; bases outside gene matches: 3. This CDR3 comprises 15 residues. From germline, CDR1 is SGDLS and CDR2 YYNGEE. The CDR3 region has the DNA TGTGCCAGCAGCGTAGCGGGGGGGTTGTACAATGAGCAGTTCTTC. Translated, it gives CASSVAGGLYNEQFF.

The chain uses TRBV27 and TRBJ2-7; 7 bases match TRBD1. The length of the CDR3 is 14 residues. Germline lookup yields CDR1 MNHEY and CDR2 SMNVEV (reference sequence). V was clipped by 4 bases and J by 2 bases; unmatched bases: 5. CDR3 amino acids: CASSSRTGPYEQYV. DNA for the CDR3: TGTGCCAGCAGTTCTCGGACAGGCCCCTACGAGCAGTACGTC.

The V and J genes are TRBV19 and TRBJ1-6, with 9 bases identical to TRBD1. The CDR3 covers 14 residues. Germline assignment: CDR1 LNHDA and CDR2 SQIVND (reference sequence). V was clipped by 3 bases and J by 10 bases; unmatched bases: 4. The CDR3 reads CASSIGTGLSPLHF. CDR3 bases: TGTGCCAGTAGTATTGGGACAGGGCTCTCACCCCTCCACTTT.

The chain uses TRBV9 and TRBJ2-5, with D perhaps matching TRBD2 (6 bases). Trimming took 3 bases from V and 4 from J, leaving 19 bases between them. Germline CDR1 is SGDLS and CDR2 is YYNGEE. The CDR3 length is 16 residues. DNA of the CDR3: TGTGCCAGCAGCGCGGGACTCGGGCCCCCCCGAGAGACCCAGTACTTC. Translation: CASSAGLGPPRETQYF.

The chain combines TRBV18 with TRBJ1-1; 8 nucleotides agree with TRBD1. CDR1 KGHSH and CDR2 LQKENI come from the germline V gene. This CDR3 has 17 residues. Trimming took 3 bases from V and 5 from J; bases not matched to a gene: 14. The CDR3 is CASSPIGQTGARTEAFF. The DNA for the CDR3 is TGTGCCAGCTCACCTATTGGGCAGACAGGGGCTCGAACTGAAGCTTTCTTT.

CDR3 sequence (DNA): TGTGCCTGGAGCTCCCCCGTTCGCATCTATAGCAATCAGCCCCAGCATTTT. Protein product: CAWSSPVRIYSNQPQHF. This sequence joins TRBV30 and TRBJ1-5; no clear D gene. The CDR3 length is 17 residues. The germline V gene has CDR1 GTSNPN and CDR2 SVGIG (reference sequence). Trimming stripped 3 bases from V and 0 bases from J, with 18 bases between.

The V gene is TRBV9, the J gene TRBJ1-2, with 9 nucleotides matching TRBD1. J lost 4 bases, V lost 3 bases, and 7 bases had no gene match. This CDR3 has 15 residues. In germline, CDR1 is SGDLS, CDR2 YYNGEE. CDR3 bases: TGTGCCAGCAGCGACAGGACAGGGGAGATCTATGGCTACACCTTC. Amino acids: CASSDRTGEIYGYTF.